This T cell receptor (beta chain) was recovered during a study of PD-L1 blockade in urothelial cancer. As for the study in general: About 85% of the 29 patients were men with bladder-origin urothelial cancer.

The CDR3 runs 14 residues. V lost 0 bases and J lost 5, with 11 bases in between. The germline CDR1 and CDR2 sequences are SGHRS and YFSETQ. The time point denotes: pretreatment peripheral blood. The table came from immunoSEQ multiplex PCR; TCRdb's copy has only in-frame clones and leaves some out. The sample has about 95,000 clones, around 90% seen once; the top ten hold 1.5% to 2.5%. The clonotype originates from a man in his sixties with urothelial cancer. The rearrangement uses TRBV5-1 and TRBJ1-1; perhaps TRBD1 as D (5 bases). The source was PBMCs, collected around atezolizumab (anti-PD-L1) treatment. Here the CDR3 DNA reads TGCGCCAGCAGCTTGGAGCAGGGTTGGACTGAAGCTTTCTTT. Residues: CASSLEQGWTEAFF.